This T cell receptor beta chain was sequenced in a study of T cells in Graves' hyperthyroidism and ophthalmopathy. It was RNA transcripts that yielded the amplified TCR beta CDR3 regions. First-round RT-PCR with HTBI primers amplified the TCR CDR3 region. TCRdb analysed the multiplex PCR reads with MiXCR anew, one entry per CDR3 protein. The sample includes about 350,000 distinct CDR3 sequences, roughly 20% of them seen just once. This clonotype was picked up many times. What it binds is not known. Whole-study findings and limits: Most expanded thyroid clonotypes above 0.001 recurred in blood.

Roughly 9.1 ml of fresh peripheral blood supplied the PBMCs. The sample comprised blood. The TCR sequence derives from a woman in her 40s with Graves' ophthalmopathy.

CDR3 in amino acids: CASSPSQGTNTEAFF. Here the CDR3 DNA reads TGTGCCAGCTCTCCATCTCAGGGGACGAACACTGAAGCTTTCTTT. The gene calls are TRBV11-2 and TRBJ1-1; the D gene is possibly TRBD1 (6 bases). This CDR3 is built from 15 residues. Germline CDR1 SGHAT, CDR2 FQNNGV. V gave up 8 bases and J gave up 1 base, with 17 bases separating them.